This is a list of T cell receptor beta chains from one sample in a study of blood T cell repertoires in COVID-19. Clones were sequenced by immunoSEQ multiplex PCR, and TCRdb holds only the in-frame ones, with some missing. The sample includes roughly 190,000 clones, about 88% seen only once; the top ten take around 1.1%. The sample comprised peripheral blood. Receptors originate from a man between 25 and 39 years old with acute or convalescent COVID-19. CDR3s include the opening cysteine and the closing phenylalanine or tryptophan. The order of the fields is CDR3 length, J gene, V gene, CDR3 protein.

>15|TRBJ2-7|TRBV5-4
CASSLGTSGSLEQYF
>13|TRBJ2-1|TRBV6-5
CASRSGPYNEQFF
>15|TRBJ1-1|TRBV6-5
CASRLYRGDYTEAFF
>12|TRBJ1-2|TRBV18
CASSPLARGYTF
>17|TRBJ2-1|TRBV7-7
CASSLSPRTGSYNEQFF
>17|TRBJ1-2|TRBV28
CASSLRAFGGSNYGYTF
>16|TRBJ2-6|TRBV19
CASSPQTGSGANVLTF
>14|TRBJ1-6|TRBV2
CASSQQGANSPLHF
>14|TRBJ1-5|TRBV3-1/TRBV3-2
CASSRGQPNQPQHF
>14|TRBJ2-3|TRBV6-1
CASSEFRGTDTQYF
>15|TRBJ1-2|TRBV2
CASRYLTAWDYGYTF
>13|TRBJ1-1|TRBV18
CASSPQTNTEAFF
>13|TRBJ1-5|TRBV12-3/TRBV12-4
CASAKRDHQPQHF
>14|TRBJ2-7|TRBV11-2
CASSSDLNSYEQYF
>13|TRBJ1-1|TRBV5-1
CASSLTGIHEAFF
>12|TRBJ1-2|TRBV28
CASNTGTGGYTF
>13|TRBJ2-5|TRBV2
CASGGRLGETQYF
>17|TRBJ2-7|TRBV5-1
CASSLDGRGLSSYEQYF
>13|TRBJ1-2|TRBV5-1
CASSLGQHYGYTF
>15|TRBJ1-1|TRBV5-1
CASSLTRQPNTEAFF
>13|TRBJ2-1|TRBV5-1
CASDGGRGNEQFF
>12|TRBJ1-2|TRBV28
CASVQGGGGYTF
>14|TRBJ1-6|TRBV7-2
CASSYRQVASPLHF
>14|TRBJ1-5|TRBV2
CASSPDRGRQPQHF
>14|TRBJ1-2|TRBV16
CASGRRLSGYGYTF
>15|TRBJ2-2|TRBV5-1
CASSPRGPNTGELFF
>11|TRBJ1-2|TRBV28
CANSDRYGYTF
>16|TRBJ1-3|TRBV6-6
CASSRNRASSGNTIYF
>14|TRBJ2-5|TRBV19
CACRAGGNQETQYF
>15|TRBJ1-5|TRBV28
CASSFEGTGYQPQHF
>14|TRBJ1-1|TRBV3-1/TRBV3-2
CASSQGAGDTEAFF
>15|TRBJ1-1|TRBV11-2
CASSSWKGAHFRAFF
>14|TRBJ1-1|TRBV27
CASQRGQLNTEAFF
>14|TRBJ2-1|TRBV5-1
CASRGSGIPNEQFF
>16|TRBJ1-3|TRBV4-1
CASSQGTPKLETRIYF
>15|TRBJ1-5|TRBV18
CASSPELLTNQPQHF
>14|TRBJ1-5|TRBV9
CASSVGGSNQPQHF
>15|TRBJ2-1|TRBV6-5
CASSPRTGGGNEQFF
>13|TRBJ2-4|TRBV6-6
CASSRNRATLLYF
>15|TRBJ1-5|TRBV5-5
CASSLRTTGNQPQHF
>14|TRBJ2-3|TRBV7-9
CASSLRGGPDTQYF
>14|TRBJ1-5|TRBV7-9
CASSFGSGNQPQHF
>16|TRBJ2-2|TRBV19
CASSTKGGIGTGELFF
>18|TRBJ2-7|TRBV7-2
CASSLEPPRDRGMYEQYF
>17|TRBJ1-6|TRBV19
CASSIVGGIGANSPLHF
>13|TRBJ1-1|TRBV6-1
CASSEEVPGRAFF
>15|TRBJ1-5|TRBV6-5
CASRSQGVSNQPQHF